The rows below give T cell receptor beta chains drawn from one sample of a study of T-cell reconstitution after alpha-beta-depleted transplantation in children. TCRdb itself ran the PCR reads through MiXCR, one entry per CDR3 protein. The sample yields around 250,000 distinct CDR3 sequences, more than 8% seen once. This material consisted of PBMCs from the stem cell graft donor, taken from the stem cell graft. Every receptor here comes from a human donor who donated a stem cell graft to a child with SCID. The CDR3 runs from the conserved cysteine through the conserved F or W. The D gene is left open where the match is weak. The size entry is marked missing in some rows and otherwise reads once, few, many or a size class.

clone_size j_call cdr3_length d_call v_call cdr3_nt cdr3_aa
many TRBJ2-1 16 NA TRBV25-1 TGTGCCAGCTCTTCCCTTCTCGGGGGCTCCTACAATGAGCAGTTCTTC CASSSLLGGSYNEQFF
few TRBJ2-3 17 NA TRBV18 TGTGCCAGCTCACCGCCTCCTGGGGGCTATAGCACAGATACGCAGTATTTT CASSPPPGGYSTDTQYF
many TRBJ1-1 13 NA TRBV5-5 TGTGCCAGCAGCTTGGTAGCGAACACTGAAGCTTTCTTT CASSLVANTEAFF
few TRBJ2-3 13 NA TRBV7-9 TGTGCCAGCAGCTCCGTTGGCACAGATACGCAGTATTTT CASSSVGTDTQYF
many TRBJ1-2 14 TRBD1 TRBV5-1 TGCGCCAGCAGCCCCGGACAGGGTACCTATGGCTACACCTTC CASSPGQGTYGYTF
few TRBJ2-7 15 NA TRBV7-9 TGTGCCAGCAGCCAATCTGGCGAGAGCTCCTACGAGCAGTACTTC CASSQSGESSYEQYF
NA TRBJ2-2 15 NA TRBV12-3/TRBV12-4 TGTGCCAGCACCATGGGGGGAGCGGCCACCGGGGAGCTGTTTTTT CASTMGGAATGELFF
NA TRBJ1-2 10 NA TRBV12-3/TRBV12-4 TGTGCCACCGGGCGGAATGGCTACACCTTC CATGRNGYTF
NA TRBJ2-2 17 NA TRBV3-1 TGTGCCAGCAGCCTCGGGCTGGTGACAGTGAACACCGGGGAGCTGTTTTTT CASSLGLVTVNTGELFF
few TRBJ2-5 14 TRBD1 TRBV5-1 TGCGCCAGCAGCTTGGACAGGGGAGTAGAGACCCAGTACTTC CASSLDRGVETQYF
few TRBJ2-5 14 NA TRBV20-1 TGCAGTGCCAGTCGGATACAGGGCCAAGAGACCCAGTACTTC CSASRIQGQETQYF
NA TRBJ1-4 14 NA TRBV20-1 TGCAGTGCTAGAGGTCAAAGTCAGTATGAAAAACTGTTTTTT CSARGQSQYEKLFF
few TRBJ2-1 15 TRBD1 TRBV12-3/TRBV12-4 TGTGCCAGCAGTAGAACAGGGGTGTTCTACAATGAGCAGTTCTTC CASSRTGVFYNEQFF
NA TRBJ1-4 16 NA TRBV21-1 TGTGCCAGCAGCAAAGACGTGGCGACAGAGAATGAAAAACTGTTTTTT CASSKDVATENEKLFF
few TRBJ2-7 14 NA TRBV9 TGTGCCAGCAGCGTAGTAGGGGACGGACGCGAGCAGTACTTC CASSVVGDGREQYF
few TRBJ2-7 15 TRBD2 TRBV6-1 TGTGCCAGCAGGACAATAGCGGGGGGGACCTACGAGCAGTACTTC CASRTIAGGTYEQYF
few TRBJ1-3 16 NA TRBV7-9 TGTGCCAGCAGCTTCCGGACGCCTAGCTCTGGAAACACCATATATTTT CASSFRTPSSGNTIYF
NA TRBJ2-2 18 TRBD1 TRBV11-1 TGTGCCAGCAGCTCGGGACAGGGAGAATCAGTGAACACCGGGGAGCTGTTTTTT CASSSGQGESVNTGELFF
many TRBJ1-5 12 NA TRBV7-6 TGTGCCAGCAGCGCGGACCTTGAGCCCCAGCATTTT CASSADLEPQHF
few TRBJ2-5 14 NA TRBV5-6 TGTGCCAGCAGCCCCGACCCGGGGCGGGAGACCCAGTACTTC CASSPDPGRETQYF
NA TRBJ2-3 11 NA TRBV10-3 TGTGCCATCAGGACTTCGGATACGCAGTATTTT CAIRTSDTQYF
NA TRBJ2-3 16 NA TRBV3-1 TGTGCCAGCAGCCAAGATATGGGAACAAGCACAGATACGCAGTATTTT CASSQDMGTSTDTQYF
many TRBJ1-5 15 NA TRBV9 TGTGCCAGCAGCTACGGGCAGGGCAGCAATCAGCCCCAGCATTTT CASSYGQGSNQPQHF
few TRBJ2-5 14 TRBD2 TRBV10-3 TGTGCCATCAGTGAGGGGACTACCAGGGAGACCCAGTACTTC CAISEGTTRETQYF
few TRBJ1-4 15 NA TRBV20-1 TGCAGTGCTAGAGATCAAAGCAGGGAAGGTGAAAAACTGTTTTTT CSARDQSREGEKLFF
NA TRBJ2-1 17 TRBD2 TRBV7-9 TGTGCCAGCAGCTCCCCCGGGACTAGCGGGGGCTACAATGAGCAGTTCTTC CASSSPGTSGGYNEQFF
NA TRBJ2-1 12 NA TRBV18 TGTGCCAGCTCACCATGGTCAGGTGAGCAGTTCTTC CASSPWSGEQFF
few TRBJ2-3 13 NA TRBV12-3/TRBV12-4 TGTGCCAGCTTGTGGGGGCGCGGAGATACGCAGTATTTT CASLWGRGDTQYF
many TRBJ2-3 14 NA TRBV2 TGTGCCAGCAGTGAAGGGCTAGCGTTAGATACGCAGTATTTT CASSEGLALDTQYF
many TRBJ2-2 14 NA TRBV28 TGTGCCAGCAGTTTTTTACAGAACACCGGGGAGCTGTTTTTT CASSFLQNTGELFF
many TRBJ1-5 12 NA TRBV12-3/TRBV12-4 TGTGCCAGCAGTTTAGTAGGGCAGCCCCAGCATTTT CASSLVGQPQHF
NA TRBJ2-3 14 TRBD2 TRBV5-1 TGCGCCAGCACCTTCGGGGGGATCACAGATACGCAGTATTTT CASTFGGITDTQYF
NA TRBJ2-3 15 TRBD1 TRBV12-3/TRBV12-4 TGTGCCAGCAGTTTGGGACAGGGGCTCACAGATACGCAGTATTTT CASSLGQGLTDTQYF
few TRBJ2-1 17 NA TRBV5-1 TGCGCCAGCAGCTTGATTCAAGGCCTACCCGGGGGCAATGAGCAGTTCTTC CASSLIQGLPGGNEQFF
few TRBJ2-7 16 NA TRBV3-1 TGTGCCAGCAGCCAAGATGCTGCCAGGGGGGCCTACGAGCAGTACTTC CASSQDAARGAYEQYF
few TRBJ2-5 17 TRBD2 TRBV5-1 TGCGCCAGCAGCTTGGGTAGCGGGGGCACTTACCAAGAGACCCAGTACTTC CASSLGSGGTYQETQYF
few TRBJ2-1 12 TRBD2 TRBV10-3 TGTGCCATCAGCACTAGCGGGGAAGAGCAGTTCTTC CAISTSGEEQFF
NA TRBJ2-7 15 TRBD1 TRBV5-1 TGCGCCAGCAGCTTTGGAGAGACAGGGAAGGCCGAGCAGTACTTC CASSFGETGKAEQYF
few TRBJ2-3 13 NA TRBV6-1 TGTGCCAGCACCTCCCGGAGCACAGATACGCAGTATTTT CASTSRSTDTQYF
NA TRBJ1-6 13 TRBD1 TRBV6-1 TGTGCCAGCTGGGGGACAGGGCGTTCACCCCTCCACTTT CASWGTGRSPLHF
few TRBJ2-3 17 NA TRBV18 TGTGCCAGCTCATCACACCGGGCGGGGGCCCTCACAGATACGCAGTATTTT CASSSHRAGALTDTQYF
few TRBJ1-1 15 NA TRBV5-1 TGCGCCAGCAGGACAAACCAGGCTACGAACACTGAAGCTTTCTTT CASRTNQATNTEAFF
many TRBJ1-6 15 NA TRBV3-1 TGTGCCAGCAAGCCCGGGCGTAGCTATAATTCACCCCTCCACTTT CASKPGRSYNSPLHF
few TRBJ1-1 13 NA TRBV7-9 TGTGCCAGCGCGGGCAGGGGCATCGCTGAAGCTTTCTTT CASAGRGIAEAFF
NA TRBJ2-7 16 NA TRBV20-1 TGCAGTGCCGACCCTAGGGATACGGATCGTCCCTACGAGCAGTACTTC CSADPRDTDRPYEQYF
few TRBJ2-1 16 TRBD1 TRBV7-9 TGTGCCAGCAGTTCTACCGGGACAGGGGCGCTCAATGAGCAGTTCTTC CASSSTGTGALNEQFF
NA TRBJ2-1 15 NA TRBV7-6 TGTGCCAGCAGCATTGGGAGCAACCCATACAATGAGCAGTTCTTC CASSIGSNPYNEQFF
few TRBJ2-1 14 TRBD1 TRBV5-1 TGCGCCAGCAGCCGACAGGGGGCGGTCAATGAGCAGTTCTTC CASSRQGAVNEQFF
NA TRBJ2-1 16 TRBD1 TRBV4-1 TGCGCCAGCAGCCAAGTGCCGACAGGGGGATACAATGAGCAGTTCTTC CASSQVPTGGYNEQFF
few TRBJ2-2 14 NA TRBV10-2 TGCGCCAGCAGTTGGGATGCGAACACCGGGGAGCTGTTTTTT CASSWDANTGELFF
NA TRBJ2-2 13 NA TRBV5-5 TGTGCCAGCAGTTTCACCTGGGCGGGGGAGCTGTTTTTT CASSFTWAGELFF
NA TRBJ2-1 11 NA TRBV6-6 TGTGCCAGCAGTTACCGGGACGAGCAGTTCTTC CASSYRDEQFF
many TRBJ1-5 15 NA TRBV7-2 TGTGCCAGCAGCCCGGAGGGTGGCGGCAATCAGCCCCAGCATTTT CASSPEGGGNQPQHF